The 4 T cell receptor beta chains given below trace back to one sample, sequenced in a study of radiation and T cells in renal cell carcinoma. Some clones are missing from TCRdb's copy, which holds only in-frame ones; the method was immunoSEQ multiplex PCR. The sample gives over 120,000 clones, nearly 90% of which show up once; around 12% is in the top ten. Time point in this sample: baseline pretreatment blood. Treatment here: 15 Gy SBRT to primary tumor, nephrectomy 4 weeks later. Here the sequenced sample was blood, taken from a patient whose treatment included radiotherapy and nephrectomy. The receptors originated from a woman between 45 and 60 years old with renal cell carcinoma.

The chain combines TRBV5-6 with TRBJ2-3; D possibly corresponds to TRBD2 (7 bases). Germline loops: CDR1 SGHDT, CDR2 YYEEEE. The V gene lost 0 bases and the J gene lost 3 bases, with 23 bases spanning the gap. This CDR3 region has 19 residues. The CDR3 DNA reads TGTGCCAGCAGCTTGGCTAAGGGAGGGGGGCCATCGTCAACAGATACGCAGTATTTT. Protein sequence: CASSLAKGGGPSSTDTQYF.

The V gene is TRBV18, the J gene TRBJ2-7; the D gene is possibly TRBD2 (6 bases). V lost 3 bases to trimming and J lost 5 bases, with 11 bases between them. The CDR3 sequence is 13 residues long. CDR1 and CDR2 from the germline V gene are KGHSH and LQKENI. The CDR3 region has the DNA TGTGCCAGCTCACCGGCGCGGGATAACGAGCAGTACTTC. Translating it yields CASSPARDNEQYF.

The rearrangement links TRBV9 to TRBJ2-7; 11 bases are a match to TRBD2. The junction had 7 bases not matched to a gene; V was cut back by 3 bases and J by 2 bases. CDR3 length equals 16 residues. Germline V lookup: CDR1 SGDLS, CDR2 YYNGEE. The chain's CDR3 is CASSAGLAAEAYEQYF. The CDR3 nucleotides read TGTGCCAGCAGCGCGGGACTAGCGGCTGAGGCCTACGAGCAGTACTTC.

The J gene is TRBJ2-3, the V gene TRBV5-1; no reliable D call. The germline V and J ends were trimmed by 7 bases and 2 bases, with 14 bases remaining between them. Looked up from germline, CDR1 is SGHRS and CDR2 is YFSETQ. The CDR3 sequence is 14 residues long. CDR3 protein: CASCVGDPTDTQYF. Here the CDR3 DNA reads TGCGCCAGCTGTGTGGGCGACCCCACAGATACGCAGTATTTT.